Presented here are 3 T cell receptor beta chains from one specimen sequenced in a study of shared clonotypes between healthy human individuals. Some clones are missing from TCRdb's copy, which holds only in-frame ones; the method was immunoSEQ multiplex PCR. The repertoire consists of about 470,000 clones, with around 79% occurring once and the leading ten covering 13%. Sequenced: PBMCs. The receptor source for this set is a woman aged 40 to 50 in good health. Some clones in this sample may be carry-over from other donors' samples.

CDR3 sequence reads: CASSVGGSSGANVLTF. CDR3 DNA: TGTGCCAGCAGTGTGGGCGGCAGCTCTGGGGCCAACGTCCTGACTTTC. The gene calls are TRBV6-4 and TRBJ2-6, with unresolved D. CDR3 length: 16 amino acids. V dropped 4 bases and J dropped 0 bases, with 10 bases sitting between them. Germline assignment: CDR1 MRHNA and CDR2 SNTAGT.

J is TRBJ2-3 and V is TRBV14, with no clear D. Germline V gene data show CDR1 as SGHDN and CDR2 as FVKESK. The CDR3 is made up of 15 amino acids. V was pared by 3 bases and J by 2 bases, with 12 bases between. CDR3 in DNA: TGTGCCAGCAGCCAGGGGATCTCAACCACAGATACGCAGTATTTT. As protein: CASSQGISTTDTQYF.

This clone was recorded only once. As DNA, the CDR3 is TGTGCCAGCAGCCAAGAGGTGCCAGGTAGCCAGGCAGATACGCAGTATTTT. This gives the protein CASSQEVPGSQADTQYF. The V call is TRBV4-2, the J call TRBJ2-3; D ambiguous. CDR3 length: 17 residues. Between the trimmed V and J ends, which lost 0 bases and 4 bases, there was a span of 17 bases. The germline V gene has CDR1 LGHNA and CDR2 YNFKEQ.